Shown below are 29 T cell receptor beta chains from a single sample sequenced in a study of PD-L1 blockade in urothelial cancer. Produced via immunoSEQ multiplex PCR; TCRdb's table is partial and in-frame only. The sample lists about 130,000 clones, around 88% seen once, with 2.4% in the top ten. Time point described: peripheral blood 6 weeks after treatment start. The specimen comprised PBMCs, sampled around atezolizumab (anti-PD-L1) treatment. The receptors shown here come from a man in his fifties or sixties with urothelial cancer.

V and J are TRBV15 and TRBJ2-1; 7 positions agree with TRBD2. Losses at the gene ends were 3 bases for V and 8 bases for J; bases not matched to a gene: 10. Germline assignment: CDR1 LNHNV and CDR2 YYDKDF (reference sequence). CDR3 length equals 15 residues. DNA of the CDR3: TGTGCCACCAGCAGCTCCGGACTAGTGGCGGATGAGCAGTTCTTC. This gives the protein CATSSSGLVADEQFF.

This clone was seen only once. Other DNA sequences within the sample encode an identical CDR3. The gene calls are TRBV6-1 and TRBJ1-1; 9 bases match TRBD1. In germline, CDR1 is MNHNS, CDR2 SASEGT. The CDR3 is 15 residues long. Trimming at V came to 4 bases and at J to 1 base, leaving 4 bases not matched to a gene. The CDR3 DNA follows: TGTGCCAGCAGTGGAGGGACAGGGCCGAACACTGAAGCTTTCTTT. As protein: CASSGGTGPNTEAFF.

This clone was seen only once. The chain combines TRBV5-1 with TRBJ2-5; D possibly corresponds to TRBD2 (6 bases). The germline V gene has CDR1 SGHRS and CDR2 YFSETQ. The CDR3 runs 13 residues. The V end was cut by 2 bases, the J end by 5 bases, with 10 bases between. The CDR3 region has the DNA TGCGCCAGCAGCTTTGAGGGAGGCGAGACCCAGTACTTC. As protein: CASSFEGGETQYF.

This clone was detected a few times. The rearrangement uses TRBV2 and TRBJ1-5; TRBD1 aligns across 9 bases. CDR3 size: 14 residues. With 4 bases clipped from V and 4 bases from J, the junction kept 2 bases outside the gene matches. The germline CDR1 and CDR2 sequences are SNHLY and FYNNEI. The CDR3 loop is CASSAGQGNQPQHF. The CDR3 bases are TGTGCCAGCAGTGCCGGACAGGGGAATCAGCCCCAGCATTTT. Full variable domain (remainder filled in from reference TRBV2 and TRBJ1-5): EPEVTQTPSHQVTQMGQEVILRCVPISNHLYFYWYRQILGQKVEFLVSFYNNEISEKSEIFDDQFSVERPDGSNFTLKIRSTKLEDSAMYFCASSAGQGNQPQHFGDGTRLSIL.

The J gene is TRBJ2-4, the V gene TRBV6-6, with 9 bases identical to TRBD1. Germline V gene sequence: CDR1 MNHNY, CDR2 SVGAGI (reference sequence). The CDR3 spans 16 residues. The V segment lost 2 bases and the J segment 7 bases; nucleotides outside the gene matches: 9. The CDR3 here is CASSYAKGQGLNIQYF. The DNA for the CDR3 is TGTGCCAGCAGTTACGCGAAGGGACAGGGATTGAACATTCAGTACTTC.

The chain couples TRBV15 to TRBJ2-2; D might be TRBD2 (5 bases). V was shortened by 2 bases and J by 4 bases, with 8 bases between the two germline ends. Germline V gene data show CDR1 as LNHNV and CDR2 as YYDKDF (reference sequence). This CDR3 has 14 residues. CDR3 DNA sequence: TGTGCCACCAGCAGAAGAGGGCGCACCGGGGAGCTGTTTTTT. Translated: CATSRRGRTGELFF.

For the CDR3, the DNA is TGTGCCAGCCGGGACACCTCCTACAATGAGCAGTTCTTC. Protein: CASRDTSYNEQFF. V and J are TRBV19 and TRBJ2-1, with D perhaps TRBD1 (6 bases). The ends were cut back, 9 bases at V and 0 bases at J, with 9 bases in the middle. This CDR3 is 13 amino acids long. Looked up from germline, CDR1 is LNHDA and CDR2 is SQIVND (reference sequence).

The CDR3 region has the DNA TGTGCCAGAAGAACCGGGACAGGGGGCCCCATTAGCAATCAGCCCCAGCATTTT. Translated, it gives CARRTGTGGPISNQPQHF. V is TRBV14 and J is TRBJ1-5, with 12 bases fitting TRBD1. V shed 9 bases, J shed 0 bases, and the junction held 12 bases outside the gene matches. The germline CDR1 and CDR2 sequences are SGHDN and FVKESK. The length of the CDR3 is 18 residues. Complete variable domain (other parts from reference TRBV14 and TRBJ1-5): EAGVTQFPSHSVIEKGQTVTLRCDPISGHDNLYWYRRVMGKEIKFLLHFVKESKQDESGMPNNRFLAERTGGTYSTLKVQPAELEDSGVYFCARRTGTGGPISNQPQHFGDGTRLSIL.

The CDR3 region is CAISAGLSPTSRYEQYF. CDR3 in DNA: TGTGCCATCAGTGCGGGACTTTCCCCTACTTCTCGGTACGAGCAGTACTTC. This chain links TRBV10-3 with TRBJ2-7; D possibly corresponds to TRBD2 (6 bases). The CDR3 is 17 residues long. Trimming removed 4 bases from V and 4 bases from J, with 23 bases in between. The germline gives CDR1 ENHRY, CDR2 SYGVKD.

This clone counts as medium-sized. V is TRBV2 and J is TRBJ2-7; D might be TRBD2 (5 bases). Trimming cost V 4 bases and J 6 bases, with 10 bases left between them. This CDR3 has 12 amino acids. Germline V gives CDR1 SNHLY, CDR2 FYNNEI. CDR3 amino acids: CASSGLASEQYF. CDR3 nucleotide sequence: TGTGCCAGCAGTGGGCTAGCTTCCGAGCAGTACTTC.

This clone was seen a handful of times. The rearrangement links TRBV7-9 to TRBJ1-6, with 9 positions matching TRBD1. CDR1 is SEHNR, CDR2 FQNEAQ, per germline (reference sequence). The ends lost 4 bases at V and 10 bases at J; junction bases unmatched: 8. The CDR3 is 15 residues long. CDR3 bases: TGTGCCAGCAGCTCAACAGGGGGCGCCCGGTCACCCCTCCACTTT. Protein: CASSSTGGARSPLHF.

The chain links TRBV18 to TRBJ1-5; D is unresolved. V was clipped by 2 bases and J by 8 bases, with 4 bases between them. The V gene's germline CDR1 is KGHSH and CDR2 LQKENI. The CDR3 runs 11 residues. The CDR3 nucleotides read TGTGCCAGCTCACCAGCGAAGCCCCAGCATTTT. This encodes CASSPAKPQHF.

In its sample, this clone was seen once. This sequence joins TRBV7-9 and TRBJ1-1, with 7 bases fitting TRBD1. Trimming took 6 bases from V and 6 from J; bases not matched to a gene: 7. Looked up from germline, CDR1 is SEHNR and CDR2 is FQNEAQ (reference sequence). This CDR3 spans 13 amino acids. CDR3 protein: CASRRNTGAEAFF. In DNA, the CDR3 is TGTGCCAGCAGGAGAAACACAGGGGCTGAAGCTTTCTTT.

V gene TRBV7-9 combines with J gene TRBJ2-1; TRBD2 matches at 7 bases. The CDR3 is 17 residues long. Germline-derived CDR1 and CDR2 are SEHNR and FQNEAQ (reference sequence). With V trimmed by 0 bases and J by 8 bases, 13 bases remained unmatched. Written as DNA, the CDR3 is TGTGCCAGCAGCTTAGCGGTTATAGGACTAGGACAACATGAGCAGTTCTTC. It is translated as CASSLAVIGLGQHEQFF.

The chain links TRBV7-9 to TRBJ2-1, with TRBD2 identical over 11 bases. In germline, CDR1 is SEHNR, CDR2 FQNEAQ (reference sequence). V was clipped by 5 bases and J by 5 bases; unmatched bases: 2. The CDR3 is made up of 14 amino acids. This chain's CDR3 is CASSTGLADNEQFF. The CDR3 nucleotides read TGTGCCAGCAGCACGGGACTAGCGGACAATGAGCAGTTCTTC.

Ten or more counts support this clone. The J gene is TRBJ2-7, the V gene TRBV6-5, with 10 bases identical to TRBD1. V trimming: 4 bases; J trimming: 2 bases; junction bases outside the gene matches: 5. The V gene's germline CDR1 is MNHEY and CDR2 SVGAGI. This CDR3 has 15 amino acids. The CDR3 region is CASSLGDRGTYEQYF. CDR3 DNA sequence: TGTGCCAGCAGTTTGGGGGACAGGGGAACCTACGAGCAGTACTTC.

This clone has only one observation. The genes are TRBV27 and TRBJ1-5, with 12 bases identical to TRBD1. Germline V gene sequence: CDR1 MNHEY, CDR2 SMNVEV (reference sequence). V gave up 6 bases and J gave up 2 bases; unmatched junction bases: 14. This CDR3 is built from 19 residues. Written as DNA, the CDR3 is TGTGCCAGCAGGCCTGACGGGACAGGGGGCACGGTTGGCAATCAGCCCCAGCATTTT. Encoded protein: CASRPDGTGGTVGNQPQHF.

The rearrangement uses TRBV6-5 and TRBJ2-7; 14 nucleotides align to TRBD2. Germline CDR1 MNHEY, CDR2 SVGAGI. Germline trimming cut 5 bases from V and 6 bases from J; bases unmatched to any gene: 6. This CDR3 is 15 amino acids long. CDR3 region: CASSPRTSGRLEQYF. CDR3 nucleotide sequence: TGTGCCAGCAGTCCTCGGACTAGCGGGAGGCTCGAGCAGTACTTC.

The V and J genes are TRBV30 and TRBJ2-1, with TRBD2 identical over 11 bases. Germline CDR1 reads GTSNPN; CDR2 reads SVGIG (reference sequence). V lost 7 bases and J lost 15; bases outside the gene matches: 17. The CDR3 has 14 amino acids. The CDR3 protein is CAYLGTSGARDPFF. The CDR3 DNA reads TGTGCCTACCTGGGGACTAGCGGAGCCCGAGACCCGTTCTTC.

This chain links TRBV7-3 with TRBJ2-1; the match to TRBD2 covers 10 bases. The germline V gene has CDR1 SGHTA and CDR2 FQGTGA. The CDR3 loop spans 15 amino acids. The J segment lost 6 bases and the V segment lost 5 bases, leaving 7 bases of the junction unmatched. As DNA, the CDR3 is TGTGCCAGCAGCGTTTCTAGCGGGAGTGTCAATGAGCAGTTCTTC. It yields the protein CASSVSSGSVNEQFF.

This rearrangement joins TRBV7-9 to TRBJ1-1, with 8 bases fitting TRBD1. V lost 4 bases and J lost 1; bases outside the gene matches: 2. The V gene's germline CDR1 is SEHNR and CDR2 FQNEAQ (reference sequence). The CDR3 totals 14 residues. CDR3: CASSSGQENTEAFF. The CDR3 DNA follows: TGTGCCAGCAGCTCGGGACAGGAGAACACTGAAGCTTTCTTT. Drawing the rest from reference TRBV7-9 and TRBJ1-1, the complete variable domain is DTGVSQNPRHKITKRGQNVTFRCDPISEHNRLYWYRQTLGQGPEFLTYFQNEAQLEKSRLLSDRFSAERPKGSFSTLEIQRTEQGDSAMYLCASSSGQENTEAFFGQGTRLTVV.

The V call is TRBV4-2, the J call TRBJ1-2; 8 bases are a match to TRBD1. The CDR3 contains 15 residues. V trimming: 0 bases; J trimming: 5 bases; junction bases outside the gene matches: 5. The germline gives CDR1 LGHNA, CDR2 YNFKEQ. The CDR3 sequence: CASSQDGGQVYGYTF. The CDR3 DNA reads as TGTGCCAGCAGCCAAGATGGGGGACAGGTATATGGCTACACCTTC.

This rearrangement joins TRBV30 to TRBJ2-1; 13 bases align to TRBD2. Germline values: CDR1 GTSNPN, CDR2 SVGIG (reference sequence). There are 17 residues in the CDR3. The V gene end was trimmed by 2 bases and the J gene end by 9 bases; junction bases not matched to a gene: 13. CDR3 in DNA: TGTGCCTGGAGTAAAGGGAGGACTAGCGGGAGTGAAGGTGAGCAGTTCTTC. It specifies CAWSKGRTSGSEGEQFF.

CDR3 in amino acids: CASSLYAALSDDTQYF. For the CDR3, the DNA is TGTGCCAGCAGCTTATATGCGGCCCTTAGCGATGATACGCAGTATTTT. The chain joins TRBV7-3 to TRBJ2-3; D is perhaps TRBD2 (5 bases). This CDR3 region has 16 residues. Germline V lookup: CDR1 SGHTA, CDR2 FQGTGA. Trimming pared 2 bases from V and 6 bases from J, leaving 18 bases between.

The rearrangement links TRBV7-2 to TRBJ2-1; TRBD2 matches at 13 bases. The trim removed 1 base at V and 7 bases at J, leaving 4 bases unmatched. The CDR3 has 16 amino acids. Germline V gene lookup returns CDR1 SGHTA and CDR2 FQGNSA. CDR3 region: CASSLVGLAGRNEQFF. CDR3 bases: TGTGCCAGCAGCTTAGTGGGACTAGCGGGACGGAATGAGCAGTTCTTC.

The chain recombines TRBV6-1 with TRBJ1-5; D is perhaps TRBD1 (6 bases). The CDR3 covers 13 residues. V was pared by 3 bases and J by 7 bases, with 10 bases between. The germline V gene has CDR1 MNHNS and CDR2 SASEGT. Written as DNA, the CDR3 is TGTGCCAGCAGTGACACAGGGCACCAGCCCCAGCATTTT. It specifies CASSDTGHQPQHF.

This rearrangement joins TRBV5-1 to TRBJ1-1; TRBD1 agrees at 9 bases. The CDR3 has 16 amino acids. Trimming at V came to 3 bases and at J to 10 bases, leaving 16 bases not matched to a gene. Germline CDR1 is SGHRS and CDR2 is YFSETQ. The CDR3 region has the DNA TGCGCCAGCAGCTCAACCCCGGGACAGGGAATAACAGGAGCTTTCTTT. Translated, it gives CASSSTPGQGITGAFF.

The chain employs TRBV4-1 and TRBJ1-1, with D uncertain. The CDR3 loop spans 18 amino acids. V lost 1 base, J lost 1 base, and 19 bases lay in between. Germline values: CDR1 MGHRA, CDR2 YSYEKL. The CDR3 DNA reads as TGCGCCAGCAGCCAAGGTCGGGGAAAATTGATAAGGAACACTGAAGCTTTCTTT. This sequence encodes CASSQGRGKLIRNTEAFF.

The rearrangement joins TRBV11-3 to TRBJ2-1; 9 nucleotides agree with TRBD1. CDR3 length: 15 residues. The V segment lost 5 bases and the J segment 7 bases; nucleotides outside the gene matches: 9. The germline gives CDR1 SGHNT, CDR2 YENEEA. The CDR3 region is CASSPIGTGMNEQFF. For the CDR3, the DNA is TGTGCCAGCAGCCCAATCGGGACAGGGATGAATGAGCAGTTCTTC.